The 25 T cell receptor beta chains given below trace back to one sample, sequenced in a study of blood T cell repertoires in COVID-19. Clones were sequenced by immunoSEQ multiplex PCR, and TCRdb holds only the in-frame ones, with some missing. Of about 140,000 clones in the sample, 87% were seen once. Specimen: peripheral blood. The receptors here all came from a man in his forties or fifties who had recovered from COVID-19.

The chain uses TRBV2 and TRBJ1-1; D remains unclear. In germline, CDR1 is SNHLY, CDR2 FYNNEI. The CDR3 totals 11 residues. Trimming shortened V by 7 bases and J by 4 bases, and 7 bases separated the two germline ends. The CDR3 DNA is TGTGCCAGCATCGAGGGCACTGAAGCTTTCTTT. Amino acids: CASIEGTEAFF.

This clone has a single count. The chain has TRBV5-6 and TRBJ1-2; 8 positions agree with TRBD1. V trimming: 2 bases; J trimming: 13 bases; junction bases outside the gene matches: 13. CDR1 is SGHDT, CDR2 YYEEEE, per germline. The CDR3 extends over 14 amino acids. The CDR3 reads CASSFEAGTGSFTF. CDR3 DNA sequence: TGTGCCAGCAGCTTTGAGGCTGGGACAGGTAGTTTCACCTTC.

This clone was seen once. At one end the junction does not follow the germline gene, possibly because of a read error. This chain uses TRBV9 with TRBJ1-6, with TRBD1 identical over 7 bases. The CDR3 is made up of 18 amino acids. CDR1 and CDR2 (germline): SGDLS, YYNGEE. The CDR3 is CTSSAPLGGGRRHSPLHF. CDR3 coding DNA: TGTACCAGCAGCGCTCCCCTCGGAGGGGGCCGGAGGCATTCACCCCTCCACTTT.

The rearrangement links TRBV6-5 to TRBJ1-6; 11 bases are a match to TRBD1. Germline V gives CDR1 MNHEY, CDR2 SVGAGI. CDR3 length equals 16 residues. Trimming removed 1 base from V and 5 bases from J; junction bases left unmatched: 1. The CDR3 DNA reads TGTGCCAGCAGTTACTGGGACAGGGGGAATAATTCACCCCTCCACTTT. Protein product: CASSYWDRGNNSPLHF.

This clone has a handful of counts. This chain uses TRBV25-1 with TRBJ2-3, with 15 bases fitting TRBD2. Looked up from germline, CDR1 is MGHDK and CDR2 is SYGVNS. This CDR3 is 17 amino acids long. V shed 2 bases, J shed 6 bases, and the junction held 6 bases outside the gene matches. In DNA form, the CDR3 reads TGTGCCAGCAGTGAAGGGACTAGCGGGGGGTGGAGGGATACGCAGTATTTT. Protein sequence: CASSEGTSGGWRDTQYF. Together with reference TRBV25-1 and TRBJ2-3, the CDR3 gives the full variable domain: EADIYQTPRYLVIGTGKKITLECSQTMGHDKMYWYQQDPGMELHLIHYSYGVNSTEKGDLSSESTVSRIRTEHFPLTLESARPSHTSQYLCASSEGTSGGWRDTQYFGPGTRLTVL.

J is TRBJ2-3 and V is TRBV7-3, with 10 positions matching TRBD2. The CDR3 length is 14 residues. Germline assignment: CDR1 SGHTA and CDR2 FQGTGA. The V segment lost 5 bases and the J segment 6 bases; nucleotides outside the gene matches: 5. DNA for the CDR3: TGTGCCAGCAGCCTAGCGGGGGTAGAGGATACGCAGTATTTT. This translates into CASSLAGVEDTQYF.

This clone was found a few times. The chain carries TRBV18 and TRBJ1-6; 7 bases are shared with TRBD1. The V gene end was trimmed by 6 bases and the J gene end by 7 bases; junction bases not matched to a gene: 9. Germline CDR1 KGHSH, CDR2 LQKENI. The length of the CDR3 is 15 residues. CDR3 nucleotide sequence: TGTGCCAGCTCCCTTACAGGGGTAGGCAATTCACCCCTCCACTTT. Its protein product is CASSLTGVGNSPLHF.

J is TRBJ1-2 and V is TRBV2; the D is unclear. The V gene lost 5 bases and the J gene lost 6 bases, with 7 bases spanning the gap. The CDR3 sequence is 11 residues long. Germline CDR1 and CDR2: SNHLY and FYNNEI. In DNA, the CDR3 is TGTGCCAGCAGTATAATCGATGGCTACACCTTC. Translated, it gives CASSIIDGYTF.

The rearrangement joins TRBV4-2 to TRBJ2-1, with TRBD2 matching over 10 bases. With V trimmed by 0 bases and J by 6 bases, 8 bases remained unmatched. CDR3 size: 17 residues. Per the germline V gene, CDR1 is LGHNA and CDR2 is YNFKEQ. Written as DNA, the CDR3 is TGTGCCAGCAGCCAAGATATTCAGCGGGGGGGCAGCAATGAGCAGTTCTTC. It codes for CASSQDIQRGGSNEQFF.

This chain joins TRBV30 and TRBJ2-3; 7 bases are a match to TRBD1. Germline-derived CDR1 and CDR2 are GTSNPN and SVGIG (reference sequence). V lost 2 bases, J lost 1 base, and 3 bases stayed unmatched. This CDR3 spans 14 amino acids. The CDR3 region has the DNA TGTGCCTGGAGTACTGGGACAGGCACAGATACGCAGTATTTT. Translated: CAWSTGTGTDTQYF.

The genes are TRBV19 and TRBJ2-7; TRBD1 matches 9 bases. After removal of 4 bases from V and 6 bases from J, the junction contained 7 bases not matched to a gene. Germline CDR1 LNHDA, CDR2 SQIVND (reference sequence). The CDR3 is made up of 14 amino acids. The DNA for the CDR3 is TGTGCCAGTAGTACATCAGGACAGGGGACCGAGCAGTACTTC. Its translation is CASSTSGQGTEQYF.

The chain recombines TRBV18 with TRBJ1-4, with TRBD1 matching over 10 bases. The V and J ends lost 6 bases and 0 bases, in that order; junction bases with no gene match: 7. The CDR3 extends over 17 amino acids. CDR1 KGHSH and CDR2 LQKENI come from the germline V gene. CDR3 amino acids: CASSPGQGSATNEKLFF. DNA for the CDR3: TGTGCCAGCTCCCCGGGACAGGGGTCTGCAACTAATGAAAAACTGTTTTTT.

This chain joins TRBV12-3 or TRBV12-4 and TRBJ1-1; D unclear. Deletions cut 3 bases from V and 1 base from J, with 6 bases between. The CDR3 spans 13 residues. CDR3 nucleotides: TGTGCCAGCAGTTTGAACAGGAACACTGAAGCTTTCTTT. It codes for CASSLNRNTEAFF.

The rearrangement uses TRBV9 and TRBJ2-1; possibly TRBD2 for D (6 bases). CDR3 length: 15 residues. Germline V gene data show CDR1 as SGDLS and CDR2 as YYNGEE. V was shortened by 3 bases and J by 0 bases, with 10 bases between the two germline ends. This CDR3 is CASSADYRSYNEQFF. CDR3 sequence (DNA): TGTGCCAGCAGCGCGGACTACCGCTCCTACAATGAGCAGTTCTTC.

The gene calls are TRBV25-1 and TRBJ1-2; a weak D match, TRBD1 (6 bases). CDR1 is MGHDK and CDR2 is SYGVNS in the germline V gene. This CDR3 has 16 residues. V lost 3 bases, J lost 2 bases, and 16 bases lay in between. The CDR3 nucleotides are TGTGCCAGCAGTGACGTGGGGGCGACTTGGAACTATGGCTACACCTTC. It codes for CASSDVGATWNYGYTF.

The rearrangement joins TRBV9 to TRBJ2-1; the D gene is possibly TRBD2 (5 bases). From germline, CDR1 is SGDLS and CDR2 YYNGEE. The CDR3 contains 13 residues. Trimming removed 0 bases at V and 12 bases at J, with 13 bases between. The CDR3 loop is CASSVEAGPRQFF. In DNA form, the CDR3 reads TGTGCCAGCAGCGTAGAGGCGGGCCCGCGGCAGTTCTTC.

The rearrangement uses TRBV2 and TRBJ2-7, with a tentative D call TRBD2 (5 bases). Trimming cost V 11 bases and J 3 bases, with 11 bases left between them. The CDR3 contains 11 residues. CDR1 and CDR2 from the germline V gene are SNHLY and FYNNEI. CDR3 DNA: TGTGCCGTCAACCGGGACTACGAGCAGTACTTC. Its translation is CAVNRDYEQYF. The full variable domain, rest sourced from reference TRBV2 and TRBJ2-7, is EPEVTQTPSHQVTQMGQEVILRCVPISNHLYFYWYRQILGQKVEFLVSFYNNEISEKSEIFDDQFSVERPDGSNFTLKIRSTKLEDSAMYFCAVNRDYEQYFGPGTRLTVT.

The chain has TRBV29-1 and TRBJ2-2, with 7 bases aligning to TRBD1. After removal of 7 bases from V and 7 bases from J, the junction contained 15 bases not matched to a gene. The CDR3 has 15 residues. Germline values: CDR1 SQVTM, CDR2 ANQGSEA. The CDR3 sequence is CSATGTVPSYGELFF. The CDR3 DNA reads as TGCAGCGCGACCGGGACAGTGCCCAGCTACGGGGAGCTGTTTTTT.

The chain links TRBV5-1 to TRBJ1-2; 8 nucleotides align to TRBD1. The CDR3 sequence is 15 residues long. Germline V gene lookup returns CDR1 SGHRS and CDR2 YFSETQ. J gave up 4 bases and V 0 bases, and 5 bases lay outside the gene matches. Written as DNA, the CDR3 is TGCGCCAGCAGCTTGGCGTCAGGGGGCAGCTATGGCTACACCTTC. Its translation: CASSLASGGSYGYTF.

J is TRBJ2-2 and V is TRBV5-6; D remains unclear. Looked up from germline, CDR1 is SGHDT and CDR2 is YYEEEE. CDR3 size: 14 residues. V lost 0 bases and J 8 bases, leaving 11 bases between the germline ends. The CDR3: CASSLVAPTGELFF. The CDR3 nucleotides read TGTGCCAGCAGCTTGGTCGCTCCGACAGGGGAGCTGTTTTTT.

The rearrangement uses TRBV19 and TRBJ1-2, with 7 bases identical to TRBD1. The ends lost 9 bases at V and 4 bases at J; junction bases unmatched: 8. The CDR3 runs 13 residues. The germline V gene has CDR1 LNHDA and CDR2 SQIVND (reference sequence). The CDR3 DNA reads TGTGCCAGCAGCCGGGACAGCATCTATGGCTACACCTTC. Residues: CASSRDSIYGYTF.

The chain carries TRBV6-6 and TRBJ1-1; TRBD1 matches at 7 bases. In germline, CDR1 is MNHNY, CDR2 SVGAGI (reference sequence). The CDR3 is 16 residues long. The V segment lost 8 bases and the J segment 1 base; nucleotides outside the gene matches: 13. This CDR3 reads CASLKDRGQQNTEAFF. CDR3 DNA: TGTGCCAGCCTCAAAGACCGGGGACAGCAGAACACTGAAGCTTTCTTT.

The V call is TRBV7-8, the J call TRBJ2-6; TRBD1 agrees at 8 bases. CDR1 is SGHVS, CDR2 FQNEAQ, per germline. The junction had 5 bases not matched to a gene; V was cut back by 4 bases and J by 0 bases. The CDR3 spans 17 residues. The CDR3 coding sequence is TGTGCCAGCAGCTCCAGGGGGCCCAGCTCTGGGGCCAACGTCCTGACTTTC. This translates into CASSSRGPSSGANVLTF.

This clone was seen just once. This chain uses TRBV12-3 or TRBV12-4 with TRBJ1-1; TRBD1 is a possible D gene (5 bases). The CDR3 has 13 residues. V gave up 5 bases and J gave up 4 bases, with 11 bases separating them. CDR3 nucleotides: TGTGCCAGCAGTCTCGGGGGAGGCACTGAAGCTTTCTTT. Its protein is CASSLGGGTEAFF.

This clone was recorded once. This chain connects TRBV18 to TRBJ2-1; 7 bases are a match to TRBD1. V lost 3 bases to trimming and J lost 9 bases; unmatched junction nucleotides: 11. There are 15 residues in the CDR3. Germline V lookup: CDR1 KGHSH, CDR2 LQKENI. The CDR3: CASSPLPTGNTEQFF. CDR3 nucleotides: TGTGCCAGCTCACCCCTACCGACAGGGAATACTGAGCAGTTCTTC.